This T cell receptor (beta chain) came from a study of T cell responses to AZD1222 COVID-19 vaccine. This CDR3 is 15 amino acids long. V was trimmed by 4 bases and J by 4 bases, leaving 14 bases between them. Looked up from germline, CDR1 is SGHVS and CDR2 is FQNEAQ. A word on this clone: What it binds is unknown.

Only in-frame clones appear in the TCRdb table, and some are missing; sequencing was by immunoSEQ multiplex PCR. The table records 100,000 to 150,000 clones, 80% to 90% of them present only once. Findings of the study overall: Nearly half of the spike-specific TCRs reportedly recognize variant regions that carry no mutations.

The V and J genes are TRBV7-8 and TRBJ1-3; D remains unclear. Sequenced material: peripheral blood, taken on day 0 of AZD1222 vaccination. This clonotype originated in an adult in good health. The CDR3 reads CASSSFRLGGNTIYF. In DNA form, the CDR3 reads TGTGCCAGCAGCTCCTTTAGGCTAGGGGGAAACACCATATATTTT.